This entry describes one TCR beta chain. Cohort allocation depended upon clinical history that participants reported. The record originates from a study of blood T cell repertoires in COVID-19. For the study at large: COVID-19 samples, acute and convalescent, were from the United States, Italy and Spain. T cells, B-cell-depleted T cells, or PBMCs provided the cDNA or gDNA that served as material.

As processed by the authors: Estimated nucleated cell counts came from reference gene primer amplification. Sequenced by immunoSEQ multiplex PCR; TCRdb stores in-frame clones only, minus some. V, J and clone size derive from that table, while D and trimming were established from the DNA sequence. The data show around 130,000 clones, 65% to 85% seen once. This sequence originates from a woman in her 30s who had recovered from COVID-19. The sample taken for sequencing was PBMCs or T cells enriched from blood (not recorded which).

CDR3 amino acids: CASSEGQAYEQYF. CDR3 sequence (DNA): TGTGCCAGCAGTGAAGGGCAGGCCTACGAGCAGTACTTC. The V call is TRBV6-1, the J call TRBJ2-7; D not resolved. The CDR3 has 13 residues. Germline V gives CDR1 MNHNS, CDR2 SASEGT. V dropped 1 base and J dropped 2 bases, with 6 bases sitting between them.